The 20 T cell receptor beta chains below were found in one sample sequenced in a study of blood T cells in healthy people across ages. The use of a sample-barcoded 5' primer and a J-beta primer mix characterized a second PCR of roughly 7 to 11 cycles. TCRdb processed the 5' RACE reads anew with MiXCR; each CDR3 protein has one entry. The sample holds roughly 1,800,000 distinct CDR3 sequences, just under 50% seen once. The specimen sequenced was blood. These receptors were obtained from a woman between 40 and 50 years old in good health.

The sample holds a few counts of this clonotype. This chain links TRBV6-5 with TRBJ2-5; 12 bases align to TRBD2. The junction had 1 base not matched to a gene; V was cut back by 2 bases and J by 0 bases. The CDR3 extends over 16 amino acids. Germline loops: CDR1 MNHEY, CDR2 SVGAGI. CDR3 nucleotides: TGTGCCAGCAGTTACACTAGCGGGGGGCACCAAGAGACCCAGTACTTC. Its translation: CASSYTSGGHQETQYF.

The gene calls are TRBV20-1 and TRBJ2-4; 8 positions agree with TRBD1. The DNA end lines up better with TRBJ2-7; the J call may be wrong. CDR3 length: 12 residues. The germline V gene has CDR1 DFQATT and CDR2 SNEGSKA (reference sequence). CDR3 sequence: CSASTDRGEQYF. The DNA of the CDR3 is TGCAGTGCTAGCACAGACAGGGGCGAGCAGTACTTC.

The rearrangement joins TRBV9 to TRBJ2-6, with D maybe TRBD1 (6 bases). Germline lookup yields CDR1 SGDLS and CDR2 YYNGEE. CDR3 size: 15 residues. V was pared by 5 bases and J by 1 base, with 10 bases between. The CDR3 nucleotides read TGTGCCAGCAGTGCCGACAGGTCTGGGGCCAACGTCCTGACTTTC. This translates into CASSADRSGANVLTF. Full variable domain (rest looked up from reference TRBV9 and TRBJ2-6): DSGVTQTPKHLITATGQRVTLRCSPRSGDLSVYWYQQSLDQGLQFLIQYYNGEERAKGNILERFSAQQFPDLHSELNLSSLELGDSALYFCASSADRSGANVLTFGAGSRLTVL.

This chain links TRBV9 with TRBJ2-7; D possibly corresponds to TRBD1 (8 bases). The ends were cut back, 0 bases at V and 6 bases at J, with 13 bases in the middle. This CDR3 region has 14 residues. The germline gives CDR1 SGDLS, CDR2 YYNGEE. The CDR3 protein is CASSVGTGRAEQYF. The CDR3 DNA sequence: TGTGCCAGCAGCGTAGGGACAGGGAGGGCCGAGCAGTACTTC.

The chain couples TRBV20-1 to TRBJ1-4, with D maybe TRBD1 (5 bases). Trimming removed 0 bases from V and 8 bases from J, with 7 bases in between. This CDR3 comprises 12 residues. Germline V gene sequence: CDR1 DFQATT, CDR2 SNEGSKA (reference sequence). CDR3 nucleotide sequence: TGCAGTGCTAGAGATTGGGGGGAAAAACTGTTTTTT. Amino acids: CSARDWGEKLFF.

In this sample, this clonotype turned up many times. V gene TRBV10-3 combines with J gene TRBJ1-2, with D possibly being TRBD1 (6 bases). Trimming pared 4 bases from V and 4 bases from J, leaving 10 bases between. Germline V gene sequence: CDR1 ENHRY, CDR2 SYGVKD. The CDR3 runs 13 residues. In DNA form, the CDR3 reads TGTGCCATCAGTGGCAGGGGCCTCTATGGCTACACCTTC. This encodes CAISGRGLYGYTF.

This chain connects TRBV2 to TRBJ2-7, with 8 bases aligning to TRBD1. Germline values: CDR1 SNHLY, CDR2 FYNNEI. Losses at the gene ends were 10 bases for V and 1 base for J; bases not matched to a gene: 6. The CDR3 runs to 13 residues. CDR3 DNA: TGTGCCACTGGGACAGGACTGTCCTACGAGCAGTACTTC. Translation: CATGTGLSYEQYF.

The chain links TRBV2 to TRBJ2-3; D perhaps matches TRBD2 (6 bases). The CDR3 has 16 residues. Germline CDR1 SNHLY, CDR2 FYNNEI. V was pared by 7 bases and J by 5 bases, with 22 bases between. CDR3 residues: CASKINPGGMGDTQYF. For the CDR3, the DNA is TGTGCCAGCAAAATAAATCCTGGCGGGATGGGAGATACGCAGTATTTT.

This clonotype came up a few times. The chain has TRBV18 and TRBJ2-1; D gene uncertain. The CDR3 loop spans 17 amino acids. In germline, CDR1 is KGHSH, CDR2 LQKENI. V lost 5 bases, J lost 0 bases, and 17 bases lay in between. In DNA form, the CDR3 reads TGTGCCAGCTCATCAGCTTCTGGTCGAAGCTCCTACAATGAGCAGTTCTTC. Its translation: CASSSASGRSSYNEQFF.

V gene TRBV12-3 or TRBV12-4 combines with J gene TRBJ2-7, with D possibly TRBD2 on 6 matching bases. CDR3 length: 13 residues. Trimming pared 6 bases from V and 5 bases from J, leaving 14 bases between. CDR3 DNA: TGTGCCAGCAGGCGGGACGGTCCCCACGAGCAGTACTTC. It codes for CASRRDGPHEQYF.

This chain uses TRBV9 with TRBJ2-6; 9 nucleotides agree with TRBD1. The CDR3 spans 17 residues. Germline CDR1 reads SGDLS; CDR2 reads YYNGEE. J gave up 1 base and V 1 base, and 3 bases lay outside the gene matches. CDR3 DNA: TGTGCCAGCAGCGTAAACAGGGGGCAATCTGGGGCCAACGTCCTGACTTTC. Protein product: CASSVNRGQSGANVLTF.

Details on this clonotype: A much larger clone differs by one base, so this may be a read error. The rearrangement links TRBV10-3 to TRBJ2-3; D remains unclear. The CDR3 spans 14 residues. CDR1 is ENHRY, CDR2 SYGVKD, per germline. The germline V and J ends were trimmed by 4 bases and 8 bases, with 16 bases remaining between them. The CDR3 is CAISGGLEVGTQYF. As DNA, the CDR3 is TGTGCCATCAGTGGGGGTCTAGAGGTCGGTACGCAGTATTTT.

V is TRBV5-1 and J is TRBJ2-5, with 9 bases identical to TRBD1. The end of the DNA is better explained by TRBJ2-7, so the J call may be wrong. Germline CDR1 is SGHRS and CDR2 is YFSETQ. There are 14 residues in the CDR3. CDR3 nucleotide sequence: TGCGCCAGCAGCGACTGGACAGGGGCCTACGAGCAGTACTTC. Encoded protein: CASSDWTGAYEQYF.

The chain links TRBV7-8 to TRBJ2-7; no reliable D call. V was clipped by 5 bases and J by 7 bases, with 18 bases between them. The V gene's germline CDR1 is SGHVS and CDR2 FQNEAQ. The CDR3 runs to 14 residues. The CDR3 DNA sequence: TGTGCCAGCAGCCCCCAGCTCGTTGTCGGTGAGCAGTACTTC. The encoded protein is CASSPQLVVGEQYF. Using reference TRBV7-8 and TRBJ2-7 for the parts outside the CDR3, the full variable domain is GAGVSQSPRYKVAKRGQDVALRCDPISGHVSLFWYQQALGQGPEFLTYFQNEAQLDKSGLPSDRFFAERPEGSVSTLKIQRTQQEDSAVYLCASSPQLVVGEQYFGPGTRLTVT.

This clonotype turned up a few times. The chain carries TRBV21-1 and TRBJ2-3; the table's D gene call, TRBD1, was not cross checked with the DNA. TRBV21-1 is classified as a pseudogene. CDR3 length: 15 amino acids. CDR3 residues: CASSFRDKETDTQYF. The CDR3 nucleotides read TGTGCCAGCAGCTTCCGGGACAAAGAAACAGATACGCAGTATTTT.

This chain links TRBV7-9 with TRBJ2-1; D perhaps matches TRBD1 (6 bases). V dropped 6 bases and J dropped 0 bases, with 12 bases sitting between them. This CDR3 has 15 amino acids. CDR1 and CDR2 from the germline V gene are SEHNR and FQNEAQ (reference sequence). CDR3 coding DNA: TGTGCCAGCAGGCCTAACAGGGCCTCCTACAATGAGCAGTTCTTC. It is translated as CASRPNRASYNEQFF.

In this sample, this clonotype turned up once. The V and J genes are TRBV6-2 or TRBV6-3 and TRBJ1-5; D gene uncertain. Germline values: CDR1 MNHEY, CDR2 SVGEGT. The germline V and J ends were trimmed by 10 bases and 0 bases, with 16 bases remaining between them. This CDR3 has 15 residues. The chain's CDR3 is CATQSAMGSNQPQHF. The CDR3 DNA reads TGTGCCACCCAGTCGGCCATGGGTAGCAATCAGCCCCAGCATTTT.

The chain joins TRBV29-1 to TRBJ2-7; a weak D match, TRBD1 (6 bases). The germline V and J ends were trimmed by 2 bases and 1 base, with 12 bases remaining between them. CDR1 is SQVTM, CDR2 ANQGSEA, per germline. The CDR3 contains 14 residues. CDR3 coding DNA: TGCAGCGTTGAACTTAACACAGGGTCCTACGAGCAGTACTTC. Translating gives CSVELNTGSYEQYF.

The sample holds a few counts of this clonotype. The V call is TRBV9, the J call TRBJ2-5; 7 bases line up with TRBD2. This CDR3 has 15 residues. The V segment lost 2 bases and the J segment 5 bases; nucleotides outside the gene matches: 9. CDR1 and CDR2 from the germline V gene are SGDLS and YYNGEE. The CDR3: CASSVDSGAIETQYF. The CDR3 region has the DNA TGTGCCAGCAGCGTTGACAGCGGGGCCATTGAGACCCAGTACTTC.

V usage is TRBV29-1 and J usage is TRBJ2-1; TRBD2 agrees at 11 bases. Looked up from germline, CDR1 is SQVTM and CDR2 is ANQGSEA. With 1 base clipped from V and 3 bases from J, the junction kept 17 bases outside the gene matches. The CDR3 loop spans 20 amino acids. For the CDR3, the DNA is TGCAGCGTTGAAGGGACGGTGATAGGGCTAGCGGGGGGAGACTACAATGAGCAGTTCTTC. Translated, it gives CSVEGTVIGLAGGDYNEQFF.